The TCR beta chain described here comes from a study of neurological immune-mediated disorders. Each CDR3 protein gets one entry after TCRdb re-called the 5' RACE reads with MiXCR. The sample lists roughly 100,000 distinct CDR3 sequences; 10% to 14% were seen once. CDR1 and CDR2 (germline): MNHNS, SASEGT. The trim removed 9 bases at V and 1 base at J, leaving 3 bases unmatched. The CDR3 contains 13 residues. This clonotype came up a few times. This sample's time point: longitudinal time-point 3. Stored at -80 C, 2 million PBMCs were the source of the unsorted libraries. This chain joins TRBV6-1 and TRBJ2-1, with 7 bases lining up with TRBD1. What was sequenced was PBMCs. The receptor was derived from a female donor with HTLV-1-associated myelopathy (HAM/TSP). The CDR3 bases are TGTGCCAGTCGGACAGGTTCCTACAATGAGCAGTTCTTC. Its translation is CASRTGSYNEQFF.